Only a few counts were recorded for the clone carrying this TCR beta chain. Its antigen is not known. These data originate in a study of T-cell memory formation after mild COVID-19. The trim removed 5 bases at V and 8 bases at J, leaving 10 bases unmatched. There are 14 residues in the CDR3. 5'RACE with constant-segment primers built TCRalpha and TCRbeta cDNA libraries with UMIs. TCRdb independently ran MiXCR on the 5' RACE reads; one entry per CDR3 protein. Of over 500,000 distinct CDR3 sequences listed, roughly 17% are singletons. Study results and caveats: The authors left the SARS-CoV-2 specificity of second-wave clones peaking on day 37 unconfirmed. Clones that contracted from day 15 to 85 had balanced CD4/CD8; later expanders were CD4+ biased.

The TCR was taken from an adult woman who had mild COVID-19 (a few samples of this study predate the infection). Cell type and time point are not known. This chain joins TRBV12-3 or TRBV12-4 and TRBJ1-2, with TRBD1 matching 8 bases. Sequenced: PBMCs or a T cell subset sorted from them (not recorded which). This chain's CDR3 is CASSPRQGSGGYTF. The CDR3 DNA reads as TGTGCCAGCAGTCCTCGACAGGGGTCGGGGGGCTACACCTTC.